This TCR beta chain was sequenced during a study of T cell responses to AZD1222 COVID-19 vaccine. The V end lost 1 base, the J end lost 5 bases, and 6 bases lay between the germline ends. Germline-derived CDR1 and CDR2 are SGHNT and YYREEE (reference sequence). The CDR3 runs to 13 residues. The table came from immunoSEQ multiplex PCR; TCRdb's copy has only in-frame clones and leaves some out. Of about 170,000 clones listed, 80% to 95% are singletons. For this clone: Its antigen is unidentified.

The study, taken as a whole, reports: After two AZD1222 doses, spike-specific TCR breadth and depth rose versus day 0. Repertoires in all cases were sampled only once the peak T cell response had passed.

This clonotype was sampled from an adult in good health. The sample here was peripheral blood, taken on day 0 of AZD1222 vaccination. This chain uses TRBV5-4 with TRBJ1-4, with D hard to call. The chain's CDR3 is CASSLPQNEKLFF. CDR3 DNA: TGTGCCAGCAGCTTGCCCCAGAATGAAAAACTGTTTTTT.